A selection of T cell receptor beta chains follows, all from one sample in a study of T-cell memory formation after mild COVID-19. TCRdb independently ran MiXCR on the 5' RACE reads; one entry per CDR3 protein. The sample carries about 150,000 distinct CDR3 sequences, 6% to 7% recorded once. Sample: PBMCs or a T cell subset sorted from them (not recorded which). These receptors were collected from an adult woman who had mild COVID-19 (a few samples of this study predate the infection). Cell type and time point are not known. Each CDR3 is given with its conserved first and last residue. The D gene is left open where the match is weak. Clone size is not always given. Where it is, it says once, few, many or a class for expanded clones.

many	TRBV20-1	13	TRBJ2-1	-	CSAPAWGPNEQFF	TGCAGTGCCCCCGCATGGGGGCCTAATGAGCAGTTCTTC
few	TRBV3-1	17	TRBJ2-2	TRBD2	CASSRTSGGPSTGELFF	TGTGCCAGCAGCCGAACTAGCGGGGGCCCGAGCACCGGGGAGCTGTTTTTT
-	TRBV12-3/TRBV12-4	15	TRBJ2-2	TRBD2	CASSLRGVGTGELFF	TGTGCCAGCAGTTTGCGGGGGGTTGGCACCGGGGAGCTGTTTTTT
many	TRBV6-5	13	TRBJ1-1	-	CASSSPVNTEAFF	TGTGCCAGCAGTTCACCAGTGAACACTGAAGCTTTCTTT
many	TRBV5-1	14	TRBJ2-5	-	CASSLSRVEETQYF	TGCGCCAGCAGCTTGTCGAGGGTAGAAGAGACCCAGTACTTC
few	TRBV4-3	16	TRBJ2-1	TRBD1	CASSQGVGTGGNEQFF	TGCGCCAGCAGCCAAGGGGTGGGGACAGGGGGAAATGAGCAGTTCTTC
-	TRBV7-2	14	TRBJ2-7	-	CASSLVVGVSEQYF	TGTGCCAGCAGCTTAGTTGTGGGAGTCTCCGAGCAGTACTTC
many	TRBV5-1	14	TRBJ2-5	-	CASSNMATQETQYF	TGCGCCAGCAGTAACATGGCCACCCAAGAGACCCAGTACTTC
many	TRBV6-5	13	TRBJ1-2	-	CASSPSADYGYTF	TGTGCCAGCAGCCCCTCTGCAGACTATGGCTACACCTTC
many	TRBV12-3/TRBV12-4	14	TRBJ1-5	-	CASRPTGIHQPQHF	TGTGCCAGCAGGCCTACAGGGATCCATCAGCCCCAGCATTTT
-	TRBV7-3	16	TRBJ2-3	TRBD2	CASSFLAGGRADTQYF	TGTGCCAGCAGCTTCCTAGCGGGAGGTAGAGCAGATACGCAGTATTTT
many	TRBV20-1	14	TRBJ2-7	TRBD2	CSAQASGTSYEQYF	TGCAGTGCACAGGCTAGCGGAACCTCCTACGAGCAGTACTTC
-	TRBV7-2	16	TRBJ2-7	TRBD2	CASSSPSGVKSYEQYF	TGTGCCAGCAGCTCCCCGAGCGGGGTAAAATCCTACGAGCAGTACTTC
few	TRBV6-6	13	TRBJ2-7	TRBD1	CASSGQGAGEQYF	TGTGCCAGCAGCGGGCAGGGGGCGGGGGAGCAGTACTTC
few	TRBV3-1	18	TRBJ1-6	-	CASSRKPPVKTDNSPLHF	TGTGCCAGCAGCCGAAAGCCACCAGTCAAGACAGATAATTCACCCCTCCACTTT
many	TRBV27	11	TRBJ2-7	-	CASPGSYEQYF	TGTGCCAGCCCCGGTTCCTACGAGCAGTACTTC
few	TRBV24-1	15	TRBJ2-1	-	CATSQSWSSYNEQFF	TGTGCCACCAGTCAAAGCTGGAGCTCCTACAATGAGCAGTTCTTC
many	TRBV5-1	14	TRBJ2-7	-	CASSVRDAKDEQYF	TGCGCCAGCAGCGTCAGGGACGCGAAAGACGAGCAGTACTTC
-	TRBV6-2/TRBV6-3	13	TRBJ1-1	-	CASSYGRYTEAFF	TGTGCCAGCAGTTACGGGCGGTACACTGAAGCTTTCTTT
-	TRBV12-3/TRBV12-4	15	TRBJ2-5	-	CASSRGGGTQETQYF	TGTGCCAGCAGTCGCGGAGGGGGAACGCAAGAGACCCAGTACTTC
-	TRBV5-6	13	TRBJ1-4	-	CASSFSGHSLLFF	TGTGCCAGCAGCTTTAGTGGACACTCTCTACTGTTTTTT
-	TRBV7-9	15	TRBJ2-2	-	CASSLRRLPDGELFF	TGTGCCAGCAGCTTGAGGAGACTCCCGGACGGGGAGCTGTTTTTT
-	TRBV5-1	12	TRBJ1-2	TRBD1	CASSLAQGADTF	TGCGCCAGCAGCTTGGCACAGGGGGCAGACACCTTC
many	TRBV27	15	TRBJ1-1	TRBD1	CASSYRDSPNTEAFF	TGTGCCAGCAGTTACCGGGACAGCCCGAACACTGAAGCTTTCTTT
-	TRBV3-1	11	TRBJ2-3	-	CASSIKVAQYF	TGTGCCAGCAGCATTAAGGTGGCGCAGTATTTT
few	TRBV30	15	TRBJ2-6	-	CAWTRWTAGANVLTF	TGTGCCTGGACGAGGTGGACGGCTGGGGCCAACGTCCTGACTTTC
few	TRBV3-1	14	TRBJ1-1	TRBD1	CASTVGDRGVGAFF	TGTGCCAGCACAGTTGGGGACAGGGGCGTGGGGGCTTTCTTT
-	TRBV20-1	14	TRBJ2-7	TRBD2	CSASLRGGPGEQYF	TGCAGTGCTAGTCTTCGGGGGGGCCCGGGGGAGCAGTACTTC
-	TRBV5-1	12	TRBJ2-1	-	CASSLEQDRKFF	TGCGCCAGCAGCTTGGAACAGGACAGAAAGTTCTTC